This T cell receptor (beta chain) is drawn from a study of shared clonotypes between healthy human individuals. This table comes from immunoSEQ multiplex PCR, and its TCRdb copy is limited to in-frame clones, with some not included. The table records some 2.1 million clones, just under 95% of them present only once. Terminally differentiated effector memory CD45RA+ cells were excluded from the naive CD8 cells, which were CD45RO-negative and positively selected for CCR7. Trimming cost V 2 bases and J 1 base, with 9 bases left between them. The CDR3 has 14 amino acids. Germline CDR1 and CDR2: LNHDA and SQIVND (reference sequence).

The sequencing sample was made of naive CD8+ T cells sorted from blood. The rearrangement uses TRBV19 and TRBJ2-7; D remains unclear. The receptor was isolated from a man aged 18 to 29 in good health. Written as DNA, the CDR3 is TGTGCCAGTAGTATAACCTCACAGTCCTACGAGCAGTACTTC. As protein: CASSITSQSYEQYF.